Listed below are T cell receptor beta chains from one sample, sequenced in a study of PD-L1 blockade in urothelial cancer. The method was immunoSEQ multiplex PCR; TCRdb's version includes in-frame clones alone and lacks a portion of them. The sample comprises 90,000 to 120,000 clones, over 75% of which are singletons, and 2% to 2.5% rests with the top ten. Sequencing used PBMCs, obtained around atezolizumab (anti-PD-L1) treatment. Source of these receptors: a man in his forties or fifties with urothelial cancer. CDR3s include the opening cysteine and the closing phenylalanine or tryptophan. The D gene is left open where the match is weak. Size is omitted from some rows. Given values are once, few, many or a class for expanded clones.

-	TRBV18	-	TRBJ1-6	CASSVYNSPLHF	TGTGCCAGCTCCGTCTATAATTCACCCCTCCACTTT
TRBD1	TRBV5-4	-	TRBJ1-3	CASSFLQGAVGNTIYF	TGTGCCAGCAGCTTCCTACAGGGGGCGGTTGGAAACACCATATATTTT
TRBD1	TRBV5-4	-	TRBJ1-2	CASSLAWDSYYGYTF	TGTGCCAGCAGCTTGGCTTGGGACAGCTACTATGGCTACACCTTC
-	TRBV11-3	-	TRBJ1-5	CASSLGGRGGTQPQHF	TGTGCCAGCAGCTTAGGCGGGAGGGGGGGGACCCAGCCCCAGCATTTT
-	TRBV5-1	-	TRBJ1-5	CASSQGSNQPQHF	TGCGCCAGCAGCCAGGGTAGCAATCAGCCCCAGCATTTT
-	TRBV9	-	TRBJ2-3	CASSVRGASDTQYF	TGTGCCAGCAGCGTCCGGGGGGCTTCAGATACGCAGTATTTT
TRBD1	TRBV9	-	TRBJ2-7	CASSVFGTGNEQYF	TGTGCCAGCAGCGTCTTCGGGACAGGGAACGAGCAGTACTTC
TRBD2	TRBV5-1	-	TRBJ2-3	CASSLFGLAGGGTDTQYF	TGCGCCAGCAGCTTGTTTGGACTAGCGGGAGGGGGAACAGATACGCAGTATTTT
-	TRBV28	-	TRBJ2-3	CASSRGGPGTDTQYF	TGTGCCAGCAGTAGGGGGGGCCCCGGCACAGATACGCAGTATTTT
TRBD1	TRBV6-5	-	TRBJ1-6	CASRPGTGVISPLHF	TGTGCCAGCAGACCTGGGACAGGGGTGATTTCACCCCTCCACTTT
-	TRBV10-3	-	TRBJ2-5	CAISREGAGEETQYF	TGTGCCATCAGTCGGGAGGGGGCAGGTGAGGAGACCCAGTACTTC
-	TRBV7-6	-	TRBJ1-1	CASSSQGWETEAFF	TGTGCCAGCAGCTCACAGGGATGGGAGACTGAAGCTTTCTTT
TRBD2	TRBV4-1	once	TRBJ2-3	CASSQDLSGRATDTQYF	TGCGCCAGCAGCCAAGATTTAAGCGGGAGGGCCACAGATACGCAGTATTTT
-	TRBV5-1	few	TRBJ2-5	CASSGTSQETQYF	TGCGCCAGCAGCGGGACATCCCAAGAGACCCAGTACTTC
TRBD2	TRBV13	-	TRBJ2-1	CASSHGTSGYNEQFF	TGTGCCAGCAGCCACGGGACTAGCGGCTACAATGAGCAGTTCTTC
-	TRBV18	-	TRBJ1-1	CASSPFGADSNTEAFF	TGTGCCAGCTCACCGTTTGGGGCAGACTCAAACACTGAAGCTTTCTTT
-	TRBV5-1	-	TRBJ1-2	CASSSPGRGDYGYTF	TGCGCCAGCAGCTCCCCGGGAAGAGGAGACTATGGCTACACCTTC
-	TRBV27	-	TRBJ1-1	CAPQPYMNTEAFF	TGTGCCCCACAACCGTACATGAACACTGAAGCTTTCTTT
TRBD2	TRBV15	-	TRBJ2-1	CATSARLAGVYEQFF	TGTGCCACCAGCGCCCGACTAGCGGGAGTCTATGAGCAGTTCTTC
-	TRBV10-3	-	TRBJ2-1	CAISASGNEQFF	TGTGCCATCAGTGCCTCCGGCAATGAGCAGTTCTTC
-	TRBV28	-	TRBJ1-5	CASSPPRGGNQPQHF	TGTGCCAGCAGCCCCCCGCGGGGAGGCAATCAGCCCCAGCATTTT
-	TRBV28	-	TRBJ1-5	CAILTGNGQPQHF	TGTGCCATCCTTACAGGGAATGGTCAGCCCCAGCATTTT
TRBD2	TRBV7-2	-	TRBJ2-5	CASSLELLAGGPSGKTQYF	TGTGCCAGCAGCTTAGAGCTTCTAGCGGGAGGGCCGAGCGGAAAGACCCAGTACTTC
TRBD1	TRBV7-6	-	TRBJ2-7	CASSPPTGGIYEQYF	TGTGCCAGCAGCCCGCCGACAGGGGGGATTTACGAGCAGTACTTC
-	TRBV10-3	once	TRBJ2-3	CAISEGRTDTQYF	TGTGCCATCAGTGAGGGGCGCACAGATACGCAGTATTTT
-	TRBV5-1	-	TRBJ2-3	CASSLAGADTQYF	TGCGCCAGCAGCTTGGCCGGGGCAGATACGCAGTATTTT
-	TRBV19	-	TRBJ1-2	CASSSGYYGYTF	TGTGCCAGTAGTAGCGGATACTATGGCTACACCTTC
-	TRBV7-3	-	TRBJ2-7	CASSLFGGMDEQYF	TGTGCCAGCAGCTTATTCGGCGGGATGGACGAGCAGTACTTC
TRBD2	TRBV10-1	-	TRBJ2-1	CASSEVGTRQFLKQFF	TGCGCCAGCAGTGAGGTTGGGACTAGACAATTTTTGAAGCAGTTCTTC
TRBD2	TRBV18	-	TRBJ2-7	CASSPLGGTSGSSSYEQYF	TGTGCCAGCTCACCCCTGGGCGGGACTAGCGGGAGTTCGAGCTACGAGCAGTACTTC
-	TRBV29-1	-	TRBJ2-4	CSVSTGTIQYF	TGCAGCGTATCGACAGGTACTATTCAGTACTTC
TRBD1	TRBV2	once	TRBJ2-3	CASRERTGGTDTQYF	TGTGCCAGCAGAGAGAGGACAGGGGGCACAGATACGCAGTATTTT
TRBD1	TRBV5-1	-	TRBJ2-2	CASSIGQGGTGELFF	TGCGCCAGCAGCATTGGACAGGGCGGTACCGGGGAGCTGTTTTTT
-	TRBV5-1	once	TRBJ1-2	CASSVDSGDGYTF	TGCGCCAGCAGCGTGGATTCGGGGGATGGCTACACCTTC
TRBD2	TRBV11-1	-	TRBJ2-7	CASTAEETSGSIPYEQYF	TGTGCCAGCACCGCTGAAGAGACTAGCGGGAGTATTCCCTACGAGCAGTACTTC
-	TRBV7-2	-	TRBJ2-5	CASSLARQETQYF	TGTGCCAGCAGCTTAGCCAGACAAGAGACCCAGTACTTC
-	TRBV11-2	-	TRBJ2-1	CASSRRRAENEQFF	TGTGCCAGCAGCCGTCGGAGGGCCGAAAATGAGCAGTTCTTC
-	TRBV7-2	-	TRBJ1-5	CASSLVAGGNQPQHF	TGTGCCAGCAGCTTAGTCGCGGGGGGCAATCAGCCCCAGCATTTT
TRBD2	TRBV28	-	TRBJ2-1	CASSLQGLAGGRQFF	TGTGCCAGCAGCCTCCAAGGACTAGCGGGAGGGCGGCAGTTCTTC
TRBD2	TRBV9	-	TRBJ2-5	CASSPQRGAFGTQYF	TGTGCCAGCAGCCCACAGCGGGGGGCTTTTGGGACCCAGTACTTC
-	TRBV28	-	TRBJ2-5	CASTVDRMGSQYF	TGTGCCAGCACCGTAGACAGGATGGGGTCCCAGTACTTC
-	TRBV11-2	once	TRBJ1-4	CASSASGVEKLFF	TGTGCCAGCAGCGCCTCAGGGGTTGAAAAACTGTTTTTT
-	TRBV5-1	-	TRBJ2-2	CASSSGTSNTGELFF	TGCGCCAGCAGCTCTGGGACTTCGAACACCGGGGAGCTGTTTTTT
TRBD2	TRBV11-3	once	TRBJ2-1	CASSLDSSGVYNEQFF	TGTGCCAGCAGCTTAGATTCTAGCGGGGTCTACAATGAGCAGTTCTTC
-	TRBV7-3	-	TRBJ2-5	CASSLYSQETQYF	TGTGCCAGCAGCTTATACAGCCAAGAGACCCAGTACTTC
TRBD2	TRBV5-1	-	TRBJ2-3	CASSLDLAGVADTQYF	TGCGCCAGCAGCTTGGATCTAGCGGGAGTGGCAGATACGCAGTATTTT
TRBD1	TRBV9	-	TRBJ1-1	CASSGTGSRNTEAFF	TGTGCCAGCAGCGGGACAGGGTCGAGGAACACTGAAGCTTTCTTT
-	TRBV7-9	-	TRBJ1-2	CASTTTAPNYGYTF	TGTGCCAGCACCACGACAGCTCCTAACTATGGCTACACCTTC
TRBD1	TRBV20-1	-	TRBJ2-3	CSAERQGTQYF	TGCAGTGCTGAAAGACAGGGTACGCAGTATTTT
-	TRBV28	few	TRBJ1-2	CASSFRPYGYTF	TGTGCCAGCAGTTTCAGGCCTTATGGCTACACCTTC
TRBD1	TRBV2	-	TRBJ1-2	CASSVPKQGVGGYTF	TGTGCCAGCAGTGTCCCAAAACAGGGGGTAGGTGGCTACACCTTC
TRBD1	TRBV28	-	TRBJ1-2	CASSLGQGGGYTF	TGTGCCAGCAGTTTAGGTCAGGGGGGTGGCTACACCTTC
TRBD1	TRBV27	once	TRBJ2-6	CASRLRTGPTANVLTF	TGTGCCAGCAGACTCCGGACAGGACCTACCGCCAACGTCCTGACTTTC
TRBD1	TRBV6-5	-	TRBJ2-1	CASSSTGSSYNEQFF	TGTGCCAGCAGTTCGACAGGGTCATCCTACAATGAGCAGTTCTTC
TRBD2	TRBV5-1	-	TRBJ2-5	CASSLSAGTTGQETQYF	TGCGCCAGCAGCCTGTCCGCCGGGACTACCGGCCAAGAGACCCAGTACTTC
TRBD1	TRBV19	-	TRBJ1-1	CASRNRGQGAFF	TGTGCCAGTAGAAATCGTGGACAGGGGGCTTTCTTT
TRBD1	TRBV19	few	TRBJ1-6	CASSTGGYNSPLHF	TGTGCCAGTAGTACAGGGGGCTATAATTCACCCCTCCACTTT
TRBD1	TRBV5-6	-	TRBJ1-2	CASSPTGRGYTF	TGTGCCAGCAGCCCGACAGGGCGCGGCTACACCTTC
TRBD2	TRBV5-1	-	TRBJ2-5	CASSRGGSETQYF	TGCGCCAGCAGCCGGGGGGGGTCGGAGACCCAGTACTTC